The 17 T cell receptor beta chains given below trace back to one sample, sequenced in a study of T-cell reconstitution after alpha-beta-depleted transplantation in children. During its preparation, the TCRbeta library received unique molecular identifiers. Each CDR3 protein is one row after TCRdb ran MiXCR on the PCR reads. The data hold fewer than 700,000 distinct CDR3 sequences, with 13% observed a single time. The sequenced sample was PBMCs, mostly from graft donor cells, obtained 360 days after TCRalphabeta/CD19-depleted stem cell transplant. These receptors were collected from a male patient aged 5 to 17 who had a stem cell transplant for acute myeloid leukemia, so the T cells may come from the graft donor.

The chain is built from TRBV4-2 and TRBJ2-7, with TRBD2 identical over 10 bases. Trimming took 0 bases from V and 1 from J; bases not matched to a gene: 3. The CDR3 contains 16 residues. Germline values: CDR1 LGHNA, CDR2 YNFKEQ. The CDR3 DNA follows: TGTGCCAGCAGCCAAGAGGGACTAGCGCTTTCCTACGAGCAGTACTTC. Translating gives CASSQEGLALSYEQYF.

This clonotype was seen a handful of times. This CDR3 reads CASSLARGSPSNEQFF. The DNA of the CDR3 is TGTGCCAGCAGCTTAGCGCGGGGCAGCCCTTCCAATGAGCAGTTCTTC. This chain joins TRBV7-8 and TRBJ2-1, with a weak D call TRBD2 (6 bases). Germline V lookup: CDR1 SGHVS, CDR2 FQNEAQ. V was trimmed by 0 bases and J by 6 bases, leaving 15 bases between them. The CDR3 runs to 16 residues. Supplemented by reference TRBV7-8 and TRBJ2-1, the full variable domain reads GAGVSQSPRYKVAKRGQDVALRCDPISGHVSLFWYQQALGQGPEFLTYFQNEAQLDKSGLPSDRFFAERPEGSVSTLKIQRTQQEDSAVYLCASSLARGSPSNEQFFGPGTRLTVL.

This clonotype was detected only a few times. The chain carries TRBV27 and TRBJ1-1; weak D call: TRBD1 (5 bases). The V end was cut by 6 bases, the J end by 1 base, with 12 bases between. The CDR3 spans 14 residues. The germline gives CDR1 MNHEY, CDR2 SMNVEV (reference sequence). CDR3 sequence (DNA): TGTGCCAGCAGCTTTAGGGACGGGAACACTGAAGCTTTCTTT. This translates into CASSFRDGNTEAFF.

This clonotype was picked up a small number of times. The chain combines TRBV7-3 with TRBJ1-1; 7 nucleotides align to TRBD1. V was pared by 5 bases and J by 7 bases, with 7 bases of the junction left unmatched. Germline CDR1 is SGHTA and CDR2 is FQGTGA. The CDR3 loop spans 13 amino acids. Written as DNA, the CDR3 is TGTGCCAGCAGCCAGACAGGGTTTGGTGAAGCTTTCTTT. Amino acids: CASSQTGFGEAFF.

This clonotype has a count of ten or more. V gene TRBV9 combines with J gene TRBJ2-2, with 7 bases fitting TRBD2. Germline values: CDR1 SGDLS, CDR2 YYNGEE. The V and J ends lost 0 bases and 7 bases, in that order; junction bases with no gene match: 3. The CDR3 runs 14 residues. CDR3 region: CASSVGGRGGELFF. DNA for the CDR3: TGTGCCAGCAGCGTAGGCGGGAGAGGCGGGGAGCTGTTTTTT.

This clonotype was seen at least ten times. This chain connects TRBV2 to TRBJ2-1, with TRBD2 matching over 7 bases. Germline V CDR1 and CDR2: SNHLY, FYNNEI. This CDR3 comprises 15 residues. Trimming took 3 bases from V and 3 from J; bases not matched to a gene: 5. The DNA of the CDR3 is TGTGCCAGCAGTGAGGAGGTAGCGGGCTACAATGAGCAGTTCTTC. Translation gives CASSEEVAGYNEQFF.

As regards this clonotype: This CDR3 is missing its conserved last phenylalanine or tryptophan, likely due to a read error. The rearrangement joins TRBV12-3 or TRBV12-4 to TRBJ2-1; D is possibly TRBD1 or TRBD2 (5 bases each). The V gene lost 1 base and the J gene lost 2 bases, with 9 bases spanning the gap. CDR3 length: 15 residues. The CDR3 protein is CASSLDGTPYNEQFS. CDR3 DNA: TGTGCCAGCAGTTTAGACGGGACGCCCTACAATGAGCAGTTCTCC.

CDR3 sequence: CASSYFGQGVGDTEAFF. The CDR3 DNA reads TGTGCCAGCAGTTACTTCGGGCAGGGGGTCGGTGACACTGAAGCTTTCTTT. The chain uses TRBV6-5 and TRBJ1-1; 7 bases match TRBD1. Germline-derived CDR1 and CDR2 are MNHEY and SVGAGI. The trim removed 1 base at V and 3 bases at J, leaving 11 bases unmatched. The length of the CDR3 is 17 residues.

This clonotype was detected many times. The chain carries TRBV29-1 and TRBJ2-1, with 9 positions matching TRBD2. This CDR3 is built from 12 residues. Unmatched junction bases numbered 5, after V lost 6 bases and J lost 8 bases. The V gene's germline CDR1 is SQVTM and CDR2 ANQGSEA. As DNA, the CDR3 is TGCAGCGTAAAGACTAGCGGCTATGAGCAGTTCTTC. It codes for CSVKTSGYEQFF.

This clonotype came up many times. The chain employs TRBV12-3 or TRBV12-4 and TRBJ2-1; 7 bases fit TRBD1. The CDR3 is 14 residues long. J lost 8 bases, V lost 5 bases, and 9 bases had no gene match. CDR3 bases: TGTGCCAGCAGTCCCGGGACAGTCAAGGATGAGCAGTTCTTC. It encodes CASSPGTVKDEQFF.

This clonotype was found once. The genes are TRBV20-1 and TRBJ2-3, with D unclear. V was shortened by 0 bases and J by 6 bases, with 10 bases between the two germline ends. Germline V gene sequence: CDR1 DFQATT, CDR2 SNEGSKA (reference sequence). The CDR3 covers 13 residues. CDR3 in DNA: TGCAGTGCTAGAGACCTCTCCTGGGATACGCAGTATTTT. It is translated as CSARDLSWDTQYF.

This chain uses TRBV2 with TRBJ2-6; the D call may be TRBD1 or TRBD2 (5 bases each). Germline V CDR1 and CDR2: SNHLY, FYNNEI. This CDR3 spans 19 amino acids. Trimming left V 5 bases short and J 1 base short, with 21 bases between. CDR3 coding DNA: TGTGCCAGCAGTCCTATCTGGCCAGGGAGAGCTTCTGGGGCCAACGTCCTGACTTTC. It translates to CASSPIWPGRASGANVLTF.

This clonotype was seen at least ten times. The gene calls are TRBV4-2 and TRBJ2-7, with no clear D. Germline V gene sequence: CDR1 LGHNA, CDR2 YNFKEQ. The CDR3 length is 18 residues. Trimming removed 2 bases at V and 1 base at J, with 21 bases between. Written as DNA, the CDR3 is TGTGCCAGCAGCCAACCGCTGGTTTCGGGCAGGTTTTCCTACGAGCAGTACTTC. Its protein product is CASSQPLVSGRFSYEQYF.

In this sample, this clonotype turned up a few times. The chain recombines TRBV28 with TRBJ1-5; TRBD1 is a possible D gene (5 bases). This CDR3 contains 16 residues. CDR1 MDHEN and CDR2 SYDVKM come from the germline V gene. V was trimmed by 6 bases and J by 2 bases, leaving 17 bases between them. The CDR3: CASSPDIGSGNQPQHF. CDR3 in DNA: TGTGCCAGCAGCCCGGACATAGGGTCTGGCAATCAGCCCCAGCATTTT.

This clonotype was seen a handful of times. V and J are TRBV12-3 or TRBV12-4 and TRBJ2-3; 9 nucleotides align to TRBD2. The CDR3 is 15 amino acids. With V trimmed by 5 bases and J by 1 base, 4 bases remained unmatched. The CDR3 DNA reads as TGTGCCAGCAGTCGCGTAGCGGGAGGCACAGATACGCAGTATTTT. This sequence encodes CASSRVAGGTDTQYF.

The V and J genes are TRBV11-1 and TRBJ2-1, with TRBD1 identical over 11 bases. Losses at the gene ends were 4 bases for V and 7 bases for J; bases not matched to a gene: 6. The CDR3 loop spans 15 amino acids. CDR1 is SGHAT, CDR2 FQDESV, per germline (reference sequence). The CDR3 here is CASSSWDRGWNEQFF. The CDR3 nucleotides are TGTGCCAGCAGCTCCTGGGACAGGGGGTGGAATGAGCAGTTCTTC.

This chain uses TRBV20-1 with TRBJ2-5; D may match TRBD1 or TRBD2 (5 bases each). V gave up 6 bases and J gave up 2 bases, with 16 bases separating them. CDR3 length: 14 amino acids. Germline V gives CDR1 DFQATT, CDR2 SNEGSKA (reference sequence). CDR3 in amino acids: CSAPGRNGQETQYF. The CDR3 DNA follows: TGCAGTGCCCCGGGGCGGAACGGACAAGAGACCCAGTACTTC.